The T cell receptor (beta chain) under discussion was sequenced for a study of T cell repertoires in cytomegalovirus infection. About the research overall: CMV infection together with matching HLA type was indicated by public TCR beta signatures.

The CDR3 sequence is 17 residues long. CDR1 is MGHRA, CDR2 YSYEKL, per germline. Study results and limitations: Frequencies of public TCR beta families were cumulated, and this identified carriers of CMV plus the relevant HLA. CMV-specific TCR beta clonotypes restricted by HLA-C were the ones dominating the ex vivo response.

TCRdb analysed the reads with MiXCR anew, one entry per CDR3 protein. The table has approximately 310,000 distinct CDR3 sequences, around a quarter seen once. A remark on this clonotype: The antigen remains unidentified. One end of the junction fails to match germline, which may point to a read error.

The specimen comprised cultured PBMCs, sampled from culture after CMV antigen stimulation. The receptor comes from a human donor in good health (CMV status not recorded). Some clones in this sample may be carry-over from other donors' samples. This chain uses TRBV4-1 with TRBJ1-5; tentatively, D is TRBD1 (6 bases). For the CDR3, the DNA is TGTGCCAGCAGCCAAGCTCCCGGGACAAGAGTGGGTCAGCCCCAGCATTTT. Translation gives CASSQAPGTRVGQPQHF.